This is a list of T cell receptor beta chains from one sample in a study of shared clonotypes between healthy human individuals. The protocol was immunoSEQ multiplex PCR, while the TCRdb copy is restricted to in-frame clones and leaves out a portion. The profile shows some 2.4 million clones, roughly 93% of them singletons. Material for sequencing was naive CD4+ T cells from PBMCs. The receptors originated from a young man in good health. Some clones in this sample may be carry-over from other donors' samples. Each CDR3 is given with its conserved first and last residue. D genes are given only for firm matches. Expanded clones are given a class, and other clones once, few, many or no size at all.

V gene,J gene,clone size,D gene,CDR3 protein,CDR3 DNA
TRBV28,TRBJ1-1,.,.,CASSLFGTGPINTEAFF,TGTGCCAGCAGTTTATTCGGAACAGGGCCTATTAACACTGAAGCTTTCTTT
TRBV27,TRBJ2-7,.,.,CASSPRASNEQYF,TGTGCCAGCAGTCCACGAGCCTCCAACGAGCAGTACTTC
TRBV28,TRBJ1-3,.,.,CASSIAGTAGKNTIYF,TGTGCCAGCAGCATCGCCGGGACCGCTGGTAAAAACACCATATATTTT
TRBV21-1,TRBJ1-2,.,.,CASSKEDGILTAAPFNYGYTF,TGTGCCAGCAGCAAAGAGGATGGTATCTTGACGGCAGCACCATTTAACTATGGCTACACCTTC
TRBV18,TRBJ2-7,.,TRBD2,CASSPSFSSGGNYEQYF,TGTGCCAGCTCACCTTCTTTCAGTAGCGGGGGAAACTACGAGCAGTACTTC
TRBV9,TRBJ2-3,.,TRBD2,CASSPWLAGEGDTQYF,TGTGCCAGCAGCCCCTGGCTAGCGGGAGAGGGAGATACGCAGTATTTT
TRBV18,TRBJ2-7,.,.,CASSPSGASYEQYF,TGTGCCAGCTCACCGTCGGGAGCCTCCTACGAGCAGTACTTC
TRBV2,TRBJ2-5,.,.,CASSDRGETQYF,TGTGCCAGCAGTGACAGGGGCGAGACCCAGTACTTC
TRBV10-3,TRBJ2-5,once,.,CAISESRGSETQYF,TGTGCCATCAGTGAGTCACGGGGATCGGAGACCCAGTACTTC
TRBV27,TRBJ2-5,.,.,CASSLSTAGYGETQYF,TGTGCCAGCAGTTTAAGTACGGCGGGTTATGGAGAGACCCAGTACTTC
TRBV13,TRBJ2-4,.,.,CASSFSGAGNIQYF,TGTGCCAGCAGCTTTTCGGGGGCCGGAAACATTCAGTACTTC
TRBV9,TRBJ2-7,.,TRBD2,CASSVQAGGSGPYEQYF,TGTGCCAGCAGCGTCCAAGCGGGAGGCTCCGGCCCTTACGAGCAGTACTTC
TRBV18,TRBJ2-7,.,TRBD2,CASSPTSGSTHEQYF,TGTGCCAGCTCTCCCACTAGCGGGAGTACCCACGAGCAGTACTTC
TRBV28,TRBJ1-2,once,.,CASRPGGSNYGYTF,TGTGCCAGCAGACCGGGGGGTTCTAACTATGGCTACACCTTC
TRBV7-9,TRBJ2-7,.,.,CASSSPRGSYEQYF,TGTGCCAGCAGCTCGCCACGAGGGTCCTACGAGCAGTACTTC
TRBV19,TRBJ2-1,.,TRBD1,CASSTDRGPNEQFF,TGTGCCAGTAGCACAGACAGGGGACCCAATGAGCAGTTCTTC
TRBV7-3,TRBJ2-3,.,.,CASSSNRGADTQYF,TGTGCCAGCAGCTCCAATAGGGGGGCAGATACGCAGTATTTT
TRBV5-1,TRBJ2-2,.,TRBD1,CASGNRDSGTGELFF,TGCGCCAGCGGTAACCGGGACAGCGGCACCGGGGAGCTGTTTTTT
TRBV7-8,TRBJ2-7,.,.,CASSPDSRSYEQYF,TGTGCCAGCAGCCCGGATAGTCGATCCTACGAGCAGTACTTC
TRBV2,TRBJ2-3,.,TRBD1,CASRGQGNQPQYF,TGTGCCAGCAGGGGACAGGGCAATCAGCCCCAGTATTTT
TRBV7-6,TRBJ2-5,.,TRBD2,CASSLVSGIVRETQYF,TGTGCCAGCAGCTTAGTCAGCGGGATAGTGCGAGAGACCCAGTACTTC
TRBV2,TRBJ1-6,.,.,CATLDVPGSPLHF,TGTGCCACCCTGGACGTACCGGGATCACCCCTCCACTTT
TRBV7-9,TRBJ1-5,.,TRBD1,CASSPRDSDQPQHF,TGTGCCAGCAGCCCCCGGGACAGTGATCAGCCCCAGCATTTT
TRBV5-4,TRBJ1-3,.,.,CASTSQGGSGNTIYF,TGTGCCAGCACCTCTCAAGGAGGCTCTGGAAACACCATATATTTT